This entry lists 8 T cell receptor beta chains sequenced from one sample in a study of cytomegalovirus exposure and HLA in healthy donors. Only in-frame clones appear in the TCRdb table, and some are missing; sequencing was by immunoSEQ multiplex PCR. The sample yields about 190,000 clones, roughly 88% seen once. The sequencing sample was made of PBMCs. The source is a woman aged 18-29 years in good health and CMV-seronegative.

The chain carries TRBV7-8 and TRBJ1-4; the D is unclear. CDR1 SGHVS and CDR2 FQNEAQ come from the germline V gene. The CDR3 is made up of 13 amino acids. V was clipped by 1 base and J by 8 bases, with 8 bases between them. The CDR3 sequence: CASSLVAGEKLFF. As DNA, the CDR3 is TGTGCCAGCAGCTTAGTGGCGGGAGAAAAACTGTTTTTT.

The genes are TRBV7-6 and TRBJ2-2; 7 nucleotides agree with TRBD2. CDR3 size: 17 residues. Germline loops: CDR1 SGHVS, CDR2 FNYEAQ. With 7 bases clipped from V and 2 bases from J, the junction kept 13 bases outside the gene matches. The CDR3 region has the DNA TGTGCCAGCATTCGCCTGCCGCTAGCGGCAAACACCGGGGAGCTGTTTTTT. This translates into CASIRLPLAANTGELFF.

J is TRBJ2-1 and V is TRBV7-5; no DNA check was done on the table's D call, TRBD2. TRBV7-5 is labeled a pseudogene. The CDR3 contains 15 residues. The CDR3 DNA follows: TGTGTCAGAAGCTTAGCTAGCGGATACTACAATGAGCAGTTCTTC. Encoded protein: CVRSLASGYYNEQFF.

The J gene is TRBJ1-5, the V gene TRBV9, with 7 positions matching TRBD1. The CDR3 has 14 residues. CDR1 and CDR2 from the germline V gene are SGDLS and YYNGEE. The ends lost 4 bases at V and 2 bases at J; junction bases unmatched: 3. DNA of the CDR3: TGTGCCAGCAGCTCCGGGACAGGCAATCAGCCCCAGCATTTT. Amino acids: CASSSGTGNQPQHF.

The rearrangement links TRBV6-5 to TRBJ2-3, with a possible D match to TRBD2 (6 bases). There are 15 residues in the CDR3. Germline values: CDR1 MNHEY, CDR2 SVGAGI. V was shortened by 6 bases and J by 1 base, with 14 bases between the two germline ends. CDR3 DNA sequence: TGTGCCAGCAGCCCCACTAGCCCCCGCACAGATACGCAGTATTTT. This translates into CASSPTSPRTDTQYF.

This rearrangement joins TRBV5-4 to TRBJ2-2, with D unresolved. The CDR3 spans 13 residues. CDR1 and CDR2 (germline): SGHNT, YYREEE (reference sequence). V was clipped by 1 base and J by 7 bases, with 8 bases between them. The CDR3 nucleotides are TGTGCCAGCAGCTTGCCCGTTCGCGGGGAGCTGTTTTTT. Translating it yields CASSLPVRGELFF. The full variable domain, in which reference TRBV5-4 and TRBJ2-2 provide the parts outside the CDR3, is ETGVTQSPTHLIKTRGQQVTLRCSSQSGHNTVSWYQQALGQGPQFIFQYYREEENGRGNFPPRFSGLQFPNYSSELNVNALELDDSALYLCASSLPVRGELFFGEGSRLTVL.

The chain couples TRBV19 to TRBJ1-1, with a tentative D call TRBD1 (5 bases). Trimming took 6 bases from V and 5 from J, leaving 16 bases between them. Germline CDR1 LNHDA, CDR2 SQIVND (reference sequence). The CDR3 is 14 residues long. CDR3 protein: CASSQGPLGTEAFF. The CDR3 nucleotides are TGTGCCAGTAGCCAGGGCCCCTTGGGGACTGAAGCTTTCTTT.

V and J are TRBV10-1 and TRBJ2-1; 9 positions agree with TRBD2. Trimming cost V 6 bases and J 2 bases; bases outside gene matches: 5. The CDR3 is 15 residues long. Per germline, CDR1 WNHNN and CDR2 SYGVQD (reference sequence). The CDR3 loop is CASSQAGGTYNEQFF. The DNA of the CDR3 is TGCGCCAGCAGCCAAGCGGGGGGCACCTACAATGAGCAGTTCTTC.